This TCR beta chain was sequenced in a study of OX40 agonist ivuxolimab in advanced cancers. As for the study in general: Checkpoint inhibitors had been given previously to 35% to 50% of patients.

Repertoires were generated with immunoSEQ multiplex PCR, while TCRdb's copy carries only in-frame clones and drops some. Among tens of thousands of clones listed, approximately 80% were seen once. As regards this clone: Its specificity is unknown.

Findings of the study overall: The study observed clonal expansion of CD4+ and CD8+ blood T cells by week 6 at 0.1 to 3.0 mg/kg.

Trimming took 7 bases from V and 1 from J, leaving 15 bases between them. This CDR3 has 15 amino acids. The germline gives CDR1 SGHTA, CDR2 FQGTGA. The chain couples TRBV7-3 to TRBJ2-3, with D perhaps TRBD1 or TRBD2 (5 bases each). The sequencing here drew on CD4+ or CD8+ T cells sorted from blood, taken in a trial of the OX40 agonist ivuxolimab. This TCR was sampled from an adult with an advanced solid tumor such as melanoma, head and neck, liver or kidney cancer. The CDR3 DNA follows: TGTGCCAGCAACGAAGGGGACGGACGCACAGATACGCAGTATTTT. Its protein is CASNEGDGRTDTQYF. The variable domain in full, with the rest retrieved from reference TRBV7-3 and TRBJ2-3, is GAGVSQTPSNKVTEKGKYVELRCDPISGHTALYWYRQSLGQGPEFLIYFQGTGAADDSGLPNDRFFAVRPEGSVSTLKIQRTERGDSAVYLCASNEGDGRTDTQYFGPGTRLTVL.